Detailed here is one T cell receptor beta chain. Antigen unknown. The data are from a study of Tregs in tolerant kidney transplant recipients. Study details: Sorted recipient Tregs were expanded on donor B cells with IL-2, restimulated day 11. Sorting after B cell culture yielded CD25+CD127- and 4-1BB+CD40L- CD4+ cells. A 3-day belatacept mixed lymphocyte reaction, sometimes plus 5-day graft donor restimulation, preceded CD4+CD25+CD127- sorting.

Study-wide points: Antigen-driven expansion was suggested because donor-specific Tregs expanded more than all Tregs in tolerant patients.

This table comes from immunoSEQ multiplex PCR, and its TCRdb copy is limited to in-frame clones, with some not included. Of around 6,000 clones in the sample, 85% to 90% are singletons; the top ten hold 3.5%. The receptor's source is a human patient who received a combined kidney and bone marrow transplant. This material consisted of Tregs from blood cultured with allogeneic cells, taken before the transplant.

Here the CDR3 reads CASSIDHRGPGELFF. CDR3 DNA: TGTGCCAGTAGTATAGACCACAGGGGCCCCGGGGAGCTGTTTTTT. This chain links TRBV19 with TRBJ2-2, with 7 bases fitting TRBD1. V was clipped by 0 bases and J by 6 bases; unmatched bases: 4. The CDR3 is 15 residues long. Per the germline V gene, CDR1 is LNHDA and CDR2 is SQIVND (reference sequence).